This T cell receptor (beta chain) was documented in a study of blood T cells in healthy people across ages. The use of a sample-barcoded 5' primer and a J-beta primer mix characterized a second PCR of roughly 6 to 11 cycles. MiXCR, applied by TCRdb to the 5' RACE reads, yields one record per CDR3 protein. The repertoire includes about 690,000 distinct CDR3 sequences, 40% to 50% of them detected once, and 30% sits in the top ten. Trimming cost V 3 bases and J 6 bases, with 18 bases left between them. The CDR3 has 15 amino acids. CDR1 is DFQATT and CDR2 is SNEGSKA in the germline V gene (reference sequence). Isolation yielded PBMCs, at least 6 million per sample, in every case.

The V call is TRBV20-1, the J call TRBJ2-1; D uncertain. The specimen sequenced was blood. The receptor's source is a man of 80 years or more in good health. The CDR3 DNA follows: TGCAGTGCTAGTACGCATAAGACTGTCGGCAATGAGCAGTTCTTC. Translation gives CSASTHKTVGNEQFF.